This T cell receptor (beta chain) was documented in a study of blood T cell repertoires in COVID-19. As for the study in general: Sources were T cells, B-cell-depleted T cells, or PBMCs; the material itself was cDNA or gDNA.

Participants came from around 25 US areas, aged about 18 to 100 years. Participant-reported clinical history was the basis for cohort assignment. In the authors' methods: It was from reference gene primer amplification that nucleated cell counts were estimated. Sequencing used immunoSEQ multiplex PCR; TCRdb keeps in-frame clones, though not all of them. V and J calls and clone size are copied from that table; D and trimming were computed from the DNA. This sample has nearly 250,000 clones, with over 75% found just once. Sequenced: PBMCs or T cells enriched from blood (not recorded which). This sequence originates from a woman aged 50 to 60 with acute COVID-19.

The CDR3 sequence is CASSSTRGPGNTIYF. CDR3 coding DNA: TGTGCCAGCAGCTCAACCAGGGGGCCTGGAAACACCATATATTTT. V gene TRBV7-2 combines with J gene TRBJ1-3; 8 bases map to TRBD1. The CDR3 runs 15 residues. Looked up from germline, CDR1 is SGHTA and CDR2 is FQGNSA. The V gene end was trimmed by 4 bases and the J gene end by 2 bases; junction bases not matched to a gene: 4.